This entry lists 23 T cell receptor beta chains sequenced from one sample in a study of cytomegalovirus exposure and HLA in healthy donors. TCRdb's table, derived via immunoSEQ multiplex PCR, lists solely in-frame clones and lacks some. The data hold fewer than 65,000 clones, with nearly 90% observed a single time. The sample taken for sequencing was PBMCs. The source is a woman aged 18-35 years in good health and CMV-seronegative.

J is TRBJ1-2 and V is TRBV6-5; 9 bases are a match to TRBD1. The CDR3 is made up of 15 amino acids. With V trimmed by 0 bases and J by 1 base, 0 bases remained unmatched. CDR1 and CDR2 (germline): MNHEY, SVGAGI. CDR3 nucleotides: TGTGCCAGCAGTTACTCGGGACAGGGTAACTATGGCTACACCTTC. As protein: CASSYSGQGNYGYTF.

This clone has just one count. The chain employs TRBV28 and TRBJ2-7, with D uncertain. The V gene's germline CDR1 is MDHEN and CDR2 SYDVKM. CDR3 size: 12 residues. The V end lost 6 bases, the J end lost 3 bases, and 9 bases lay between the germline ends. In DNA form, the CDR3 reads TGTGCCAGCAGGTCGTACGGCTACGAGCAGTACTTC. Translating gives CASRSYGYEQYF.

This clone appeared a few times. The V and J genes are TRBV28 and TRBJ1-1; 10 bases are shared with TRBD1. CDR3 length: 14 amino acids. In germline, CDR1 is MDHEN, CDR2 SYDVKM. V gave up 6 bases and J gave up 4 bases; unmatched junction bases: 5. The DNA of the CDR3 is TGTGCCAGCAGGACAGGGGGCGGGAGCACTGAAGCTTTCTTT. Translated: CASRTGGGSTEAFF.

The V gene is TRBV30, the J gene TRBJ1-2; no firm D call. This CDR3 region has 14 residues. The V end was cut by 3 bases, the J end by 4 bases, with 15 bases between. The V gene's germline CDR1 is GTSNPN and CDR2 SVGIG (reference sequence). The DNA of the CDR3 is TGTGCCTGGAGGCCTTCTATGGGCTTCTATGGCTACACCTTC. It specifies CAWRPSMGFYGYTF.

The V gene is TRBV5-1, the J gene TRBJ2-7, with 8 bases fitting TRBD2. This CDR3 contains 14 residues. CDR1 and CDR2 from the germline V gene are SGHRS and YFSETQ. Trimming cost V 7 bases and J 0 bases; bases outside gene matches: 6. CDR3 loop: CASRGGPHSYEQYF. The CDR3, as DNA: TGCGCCAGCCGGGGGGGGCCACACTCCTACGAGCAGTACTTC.

CDR3 region: CASSATLLDRAMNTEAFF. The CDR3 nucleotides read TGTGCCAGCAGTGCCACTCTACTCGACAGGGCCATGAACACTGAAGCTTTCTTT. The chain links TRBV6-4 to TRBJ1-1; TRBD1 matches at 7 bases. The ends lost 4 bases at V and 0 bases at J; junction bases unmatched: 14. CDR3 size: 18 residues. CDR1 and CDR2 (germline): MRHNA, SNTAGT.

This rearrangement joins TRBV14 to TRBJ2-7; TRBD1 agrees at 9 bases. The J segment lost 6 bases and the V segment lost 0 bases, leaving 3 bases of the junction unmatched. The length of the CDR3 is 14 residues. From germline, CDR1 is SGHDN and CDR2 FVKESK. CDR3 nucleotide sequence: TGTGCCAGCAGCCAAGATGGGACAGGGACCGAGCAGTACTTC. It specifies CASSQDGTGTEQYF. Combining the CDR3 with reference TRBV14 and TRBJ2-7 gives the whole variable domain EAGVTQFPSHSVIEKGQTVTLRCDPISGHDNLYWYRRVMGKEIKFLLHFVKESKQDESGMPNNRFLAERTGGTYSTLKVQPAELEDSGVYFCASSQDGTGTEQYFGPGTRLTVT.

The V call is TRBV30, the J call TRBJ2-1; D is perhaps TRBD2 (5 bases). The CDR3 loop spans 13 amino acids. Deletions cut 2 bases from V and 6 bases from J, with 11 bases between. Germline lookup yields CDR1 GTSNPN and CDR2 SVGIG (reference sequence). The CDR3, as DNA: TGTGCCTGGAGTCCCCAGGCGGGCAATGAGCAGTTCTTC. Translating gives CAWSPQAGNEQFF.

V and J are TRBV7-2 and TRBJ1-5; D is perhaps TRBD1 (5 bases). Germline loops: CDR1 SGHTA, CDR2 FQGNSA. Trimming took 1 base from V and 7 from J, leaving 8 bases between them. The CDR3 spans 13 residues. CDR3 loop: CASSLDSGQPQHF. The DNA for the CDR3 is TGTGCCAGCAGCTTAGACTCAGGGCAGCCCCAGCATTTT.

The gene calls are TRBV6-5 and TRBJ2-3; TRBD1 matches at 8 bases. After removal of 2 bases from V and 1 base from J, the junction contained 2 bases not matched to a gene. This CDR3 region has 15 residues. CDR1 and CDR2 from the germline V gene are MNHEY and SVGAGI. In DNA form, the CDR3 reads TGTGCCAGCAGTTACGCAGGGGGCCGCACAGATACGCAGTATTTT. This gives the protein CASSYAGGRTDTQYF.

The chain couples TRBV7-3 to TRBJ2-3; D is uncertain. The V end was cut by 4 bases, the J end by 4 bases, with 9 bases between. This CDR3 is 13 amino acids long. From germline, CDR1 is SGHTA and CDR2 FQGTGA. The CDR3 DNA follows: TGTGCCAGCAGCTCCCGCTACGCAGATACGCAGTATTTT. It translates to CASSSRYADTQYF.

V is TRBV7-9 and J is TRBJ1-2; 7 nucleotides line up with TRBD1. Germline lookup yields CDR1 SEHNR and CDR2 FQNEAQ (reference sequence). V lost 5 bases to trimming and J lost 4 bases; unmatched junction nucleotides: 4. This CDR3 has 13 residues. CDR3 bases: TGTGCCAGCAGCCTCGGGACAGCCTATGGCTACACCTTC. Its protein product is CASSLGTAYGYTF.

The chain has TRBV19 and TRBJ2-7; 11 positions match TRBD1. From germline, CDR1 is LNHDA and CDR2 SQIVND (reference sequence). V was pared by 5 bases and J by 5 bases, with 5 bases of the junction left unmatched. This CDR3 has 14 amino acids. This CDR3 is CASSLRTGGHEQYF. CDR3 DNA: TGTGCCAGTAGTCTACGGACAGGGGGCCACGAGCAGTACTTC.

The V call is TRBV6-1, the J call TRBJ2-7; D remains unclear. V shed 6 bases and J shed 3 bases, with 6 bases lying between them. The CDR3 consists of 11 residues. Per the germline V gene, CDR1 is MNHNS and CDR2 is SASEGT. The CDR3 sequence: CASRANYEQYF. The CDR3 bases are TGTGCCAGCAGGGCAAACTACGAGCAGTACTTC.

The chain is built from TRBV19 and TRBJ2-2; 7 bases agree with TRBD1. The junction had 3 bases not matched to a gene; V was cut back by 3 bases and J by 11 bases. The CDR3 runs 12 residues. Germline-derived CDR1 and CDR2 are LNHDA and SQIVND (reference sequence). The CDR3 region is CASSMTGSELFF. The DNA of the CDR3 is TGTGCCAGTAGTATGACAGGGTCCGAGCTGTTTTTT.

This chain links TRBV6-5 with TRBJ2-7; 7 nucleotides match TRBD2. There are 13 residues in the CDR3. Per the germline V gene, CDR1 is MNHEY and CDR2 is SVGAGI. V was pared by 6 bases and J by 1 base, with 3 bases of the junction left unmatched. CDR3 sequence: CASRRLASYEQYF. The CDR3 DNA follows: TGTGCCAGCAGACGACTAGCTTCCTACGAGCAGTACTTC.

The rearrangement joins TRBV7-9 to TRBJ1-1, with 10 bases lining up with TRBD1. Germline CDR1 and CDR2: SEHNR and FQNEAQ (reference sequence). Trimming removed 5 bases from V and 3 bases from J; junction bases left unmatched: 6. The CDR3 has 15 amino acids. CDR3 in DNA: TGTGCCAGCAGCCCGGGGGACAGGGGAGACACTGAAGCTTTCTTT. Translation gives CASSPGDRGDTEAFF.

CDR3 residues: CASSQGAYQPQHF. CDR3 DNA: TGTGCCAGTTCTCAGGGGGCCTATCAGCCCCAGCATTTT. The gene calls are TRBV19 and TRBJ1-5; 8 bases are a match to TRBD1. Trimming at V came to 8 bases and at J to 5 bases, leaving 5 bases not matched to a gene. Germline V gives CDR1 LNHDA, CDR2 SQIVND (reference sequence). The CDR3 has 13 residues.

V usage is TRBV2 and J usage is TRBJ1-6; D unresolved. The CDR3 sequence is 16 residues long. With 4 bases removed from V and 1 base from J, the gap between germline ends came to 11 bases. Germline lookup yields CDR1 SNHLY and CDR2 FYNNEI. The CDR3 loop is CASSGGLASYNSPLHF. CDR3 sequence (DNA): TGTGCCAGCAGTGGAGGTCTGGCGTCCTATAATTCACCCCTCCACTTT.

The gene calls are TRBV5-4 and TRBJ2-3; D is uncertain. CDR3 length: 14 amino acids. V lost 0 bases to trimming and J lost 0 bases, with 5 bases between them. Per germline, CDR1 SGHNT and CDR2 YYREEE (reference sequence). This CDR3 reads CASSLGLSTDTQYF. CDR3 DNA sequence: TGTGCCAGCAGCTTGGGTCTGAGCACAGATACGCAGTATTTT.

The chain is built from TRBV19 and TRBJ2-5; no firm D call. This CDR3 is built from 13 residues. V lost 8 bases, J lost 0 bases, and 10 bases lay in between. The germline V gene encodes CDR1 LNHDA and CDR2 SQIVND (reference sequence). The CDR3 region is CASGTLNQETQYF. As DNA, the CDR3 is TGTGCCAGTGGCACCTTAAACCAAGAGACCCAGTACTTC.

The chain uses TRBV27 and TRBJ1-5; 10 bases agree with TRBD1. The CDR3 is 15 amino acids. The ends lost 5 bases at V and 7 bases at J; junction bases unmatched: 8. Germline V gene sequence: CDR1 MNHEY, CDR2 SMNVEV (reference sequence). CDR3 sequence: CASSRTGTGVQPQHF. CDR3 nucleotides: TGTGCCAGCAGTCGGACCGGGACAGGGGTCCAGCCCCAGCATTTT.

This clone has a handful of counts. The DNA for the CDR3 is TGTGCCAGCAGGGGAGGGACGGGCACTGAAGCTTTCTTT. Encoded protein: CASRGGTGTEAFF. V is TRBV6-1 and J is TRBJ1-1; TRBD1 is a possible D gene (5 bases). CDR1 is MNHNS, CDR2 SASEGT, per germline. The CDR3 extends over 13 amino acids. Trimming pared 6 bases from V and 4 bases from J, leaving 12 bases between.